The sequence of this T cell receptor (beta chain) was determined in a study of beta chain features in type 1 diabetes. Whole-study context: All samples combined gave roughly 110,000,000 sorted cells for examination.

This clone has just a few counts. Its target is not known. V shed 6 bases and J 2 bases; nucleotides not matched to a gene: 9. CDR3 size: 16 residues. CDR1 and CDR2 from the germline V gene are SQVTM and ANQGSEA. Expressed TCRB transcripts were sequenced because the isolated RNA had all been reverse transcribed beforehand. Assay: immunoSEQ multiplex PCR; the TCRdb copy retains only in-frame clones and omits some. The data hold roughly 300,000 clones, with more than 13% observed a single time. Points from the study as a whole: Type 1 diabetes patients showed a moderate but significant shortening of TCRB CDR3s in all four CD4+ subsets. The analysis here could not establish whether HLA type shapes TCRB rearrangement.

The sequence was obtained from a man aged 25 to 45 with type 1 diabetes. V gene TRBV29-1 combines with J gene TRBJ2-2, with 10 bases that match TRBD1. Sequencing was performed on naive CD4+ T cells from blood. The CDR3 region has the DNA TGCAGCGTGCTAACCCGGGACAGGGGTAACACCGGGGAGCTGTTTTTT. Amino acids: CSVLTRDRGNTGELFF.